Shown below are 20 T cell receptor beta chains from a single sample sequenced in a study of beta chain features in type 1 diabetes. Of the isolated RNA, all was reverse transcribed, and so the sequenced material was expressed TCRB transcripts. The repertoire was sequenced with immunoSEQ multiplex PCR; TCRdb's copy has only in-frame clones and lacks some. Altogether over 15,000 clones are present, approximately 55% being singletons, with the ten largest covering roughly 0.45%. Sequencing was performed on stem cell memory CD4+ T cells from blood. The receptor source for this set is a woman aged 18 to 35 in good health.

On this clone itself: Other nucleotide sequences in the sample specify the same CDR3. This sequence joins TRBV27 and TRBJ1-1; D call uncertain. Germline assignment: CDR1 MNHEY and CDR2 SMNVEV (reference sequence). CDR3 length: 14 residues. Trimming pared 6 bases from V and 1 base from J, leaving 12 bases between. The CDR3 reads CASSRIAGNTEAFF. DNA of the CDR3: TGTGCCAGCAGCCGAATTGCGGGGAACACTGAAGCTTTCTTT.

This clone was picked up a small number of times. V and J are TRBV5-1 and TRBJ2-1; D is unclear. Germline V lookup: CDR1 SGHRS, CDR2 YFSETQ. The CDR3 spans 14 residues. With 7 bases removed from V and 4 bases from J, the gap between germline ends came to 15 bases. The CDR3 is CASADPTEYNEQFF. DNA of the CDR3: TGCGCCAGCGCAGACCCGACGGAGTACAATGAGCAGTTCTTC.

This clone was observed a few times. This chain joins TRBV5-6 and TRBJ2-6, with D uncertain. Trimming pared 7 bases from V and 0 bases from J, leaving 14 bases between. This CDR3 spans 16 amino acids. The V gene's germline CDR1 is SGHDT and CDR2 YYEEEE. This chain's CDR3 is CASGVHDTSGANVLTF. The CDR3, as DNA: TGTGCCAGCGGCGTGCATGACACCTCTGGGGCCAACGTCCTGACTTTC. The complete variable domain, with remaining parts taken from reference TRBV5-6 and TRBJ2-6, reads DAGVTQSPTHLIKTRGQQVTLRCSPKSGHDTVSWYQQALGQGPQFIFQYYEEEERQRGNFPDRFSGHQFPNYSSELNVNALLLGDSALYLCASGVHDTSGANVLTFGAGSRLTVL.

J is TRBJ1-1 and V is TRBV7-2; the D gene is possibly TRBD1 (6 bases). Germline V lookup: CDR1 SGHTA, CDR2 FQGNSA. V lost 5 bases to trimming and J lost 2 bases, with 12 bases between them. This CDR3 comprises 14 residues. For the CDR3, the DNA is TGTGCCAGCAGCCGCAGGGGCCTAAACACTGAAGCTTTCTTT. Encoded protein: CASSRRGLNTEAFF.

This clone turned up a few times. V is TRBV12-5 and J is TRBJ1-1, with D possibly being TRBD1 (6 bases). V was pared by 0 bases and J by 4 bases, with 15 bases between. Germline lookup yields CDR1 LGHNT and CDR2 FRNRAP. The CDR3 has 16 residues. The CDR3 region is CASGLVLGLGGTEAFF. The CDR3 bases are TGTGCTAGTGGTTTGGTACTCGGGTTAGGGGGCACTGAAGCTTTCTTT.

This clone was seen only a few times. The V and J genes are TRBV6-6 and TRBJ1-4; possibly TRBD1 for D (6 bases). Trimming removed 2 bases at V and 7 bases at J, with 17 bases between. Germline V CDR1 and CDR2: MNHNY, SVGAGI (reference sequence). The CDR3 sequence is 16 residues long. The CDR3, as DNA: TGTGCCAGCAGTTACCGGCGGACAGAAAGGGGTGAAAAACTGTTTTTT. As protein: CASSYRRTERGEKLFF.

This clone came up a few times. CDR3 region: CASSTDRIGNQPQHF. In DNA form, the CDR3 reads TGTGCCAGTAGTACGGACAGGATCGGCAATCAGCCCCAGCATTTT. The genes are TRBV19 and TRBJ1-5; 7 nucleotides align to TRBD1. V dropped 4 bases and J dropped 2; count of bases not matched to a gene: 5. CDR1 and CDR2 from the germline V gene are LNHDA and SQIVND (reference sequence). The CDR3 length is 15 residues.

This CDR3 reads CASRERAGGGTGELFF. The CDR3 DNA reads TGTGCCAGCAGAGAGCGGGCGGGAGGTGGGACCGGGGAGCTGTTTTTT. The V call is TRBV2, the J call TRBJ2-2, with TRBD2 matching 8 bases. CDR1 is SNHLY and CDR2 is FYNNEI in the germline V gene. J gave up 5 bases and V 6 bases, and 11 bases lay outside the gene matches. This CDR3 has 16 amino acids. Variable domain in full (rest from reference TRBV2 and TRBJ2-2): EPEVTQTPSHQVTQMGQEVILRCVPISNHLYFYWYRQILGQKVEFLVSFYNNEISEKSEIFDDQFSVERPDGSNFTLKIRSTKLEDSAMYFCASRERAGGGTGELFFGEGSRLTVL.

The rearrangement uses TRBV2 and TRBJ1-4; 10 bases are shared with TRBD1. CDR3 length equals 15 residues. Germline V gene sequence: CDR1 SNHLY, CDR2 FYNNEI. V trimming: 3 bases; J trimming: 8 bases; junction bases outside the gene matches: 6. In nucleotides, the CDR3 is TGTGCCAGCAGTGATGTGGGACAGGGGTCCGAAAAACTGTTTTTT. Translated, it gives CASSDVGQGSEKLFF.

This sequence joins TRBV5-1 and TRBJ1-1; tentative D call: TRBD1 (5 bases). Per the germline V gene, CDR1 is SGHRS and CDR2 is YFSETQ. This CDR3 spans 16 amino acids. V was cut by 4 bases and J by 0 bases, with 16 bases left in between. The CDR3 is CASSPGQGLMNTEAFF. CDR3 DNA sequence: TGCGCCAGCAGCCCTGGTCAGGGCCTCATGAACACTGAAGCTTTCTTT.

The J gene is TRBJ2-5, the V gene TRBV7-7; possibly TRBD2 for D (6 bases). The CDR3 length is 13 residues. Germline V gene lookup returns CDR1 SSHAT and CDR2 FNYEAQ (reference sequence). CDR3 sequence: CASGKDRQETQYF. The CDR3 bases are TGTGCTAGCGGCAAAGACAGACAAGAGACCCAGTACTTC.

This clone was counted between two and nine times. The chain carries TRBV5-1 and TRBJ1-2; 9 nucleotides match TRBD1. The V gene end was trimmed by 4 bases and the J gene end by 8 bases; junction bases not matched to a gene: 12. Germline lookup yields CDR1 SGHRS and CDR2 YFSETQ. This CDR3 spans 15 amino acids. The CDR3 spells CASSAAGTGLYGYTF. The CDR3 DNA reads TGCGCCAGCAGCGCCGCCGGGACAGGGCTATACGGCTACACCTTC.

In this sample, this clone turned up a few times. The CDR3 DNA sequence: TGTGCCAGCAGTCCCCAGGGGTTAGACTATGGCTACACCTTC. This codes for CASSPQGLDYGYTF. The chain combines TRBV6-5 with TRBJ1-2, with a possible D match to TRBD1 (6 bases). The germline V gene has CDR1 MNHEY and CDR2 SVGAGI. The CDR3 extends over 14 amino acids. Trimming took off 5 bases at V and 3 bases at J, with 13 bases between the two ends.

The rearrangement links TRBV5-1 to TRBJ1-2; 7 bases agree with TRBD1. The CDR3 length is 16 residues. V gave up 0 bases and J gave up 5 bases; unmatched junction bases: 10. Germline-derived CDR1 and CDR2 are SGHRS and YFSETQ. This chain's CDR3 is CASSLAGTAKGYGYTF. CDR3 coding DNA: TGCGCCAGCAGCTTGGCCGGGACAGCCAAGGGATATGGCTACACCTTC.

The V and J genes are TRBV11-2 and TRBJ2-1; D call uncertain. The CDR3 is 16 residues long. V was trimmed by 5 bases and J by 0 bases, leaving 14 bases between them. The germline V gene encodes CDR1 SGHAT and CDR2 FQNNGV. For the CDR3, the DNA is TGTGCCAGCAGCCGATCGTTCGCGAGCTCCTACAATGAGCAGTTCTTC. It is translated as CASSRSFASSYNEQFF.

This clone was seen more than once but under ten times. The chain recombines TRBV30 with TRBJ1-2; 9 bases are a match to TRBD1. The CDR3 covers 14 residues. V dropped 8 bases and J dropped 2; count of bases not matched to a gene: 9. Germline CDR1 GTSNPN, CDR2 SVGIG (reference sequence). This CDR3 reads CARSPGQGNYGYTF. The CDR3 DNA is TGTGCCCGCTCCCCGGGACAGGGAAACTATGGCTACACCTTC.

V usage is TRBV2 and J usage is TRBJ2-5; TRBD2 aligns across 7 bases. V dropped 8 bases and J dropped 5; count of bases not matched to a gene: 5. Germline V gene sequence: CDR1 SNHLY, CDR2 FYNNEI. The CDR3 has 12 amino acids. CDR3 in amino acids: CASREERETQYF. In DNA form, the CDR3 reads TGTGCCAGCCGGGAGGAGCGCGAGACCCAGTACTTC.

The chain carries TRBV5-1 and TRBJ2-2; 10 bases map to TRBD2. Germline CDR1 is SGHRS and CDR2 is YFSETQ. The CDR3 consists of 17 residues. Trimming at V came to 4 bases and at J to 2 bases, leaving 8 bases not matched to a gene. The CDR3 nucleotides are TGCGCCAGCAGCCTAGGGGGACTAGCGTCTAACACCGGGGAGCTGTTTTTT. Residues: CASSLGGLASNTGELFF.

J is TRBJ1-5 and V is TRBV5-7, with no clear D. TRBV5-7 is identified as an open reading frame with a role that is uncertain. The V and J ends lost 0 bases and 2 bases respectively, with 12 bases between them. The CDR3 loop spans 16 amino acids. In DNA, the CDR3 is TGTGCCAGCAGCTTGGGCCTCGTGTGCGGCAATCAGCCCCAGCATTTT. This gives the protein CASSLGLVCGNQPQHF.

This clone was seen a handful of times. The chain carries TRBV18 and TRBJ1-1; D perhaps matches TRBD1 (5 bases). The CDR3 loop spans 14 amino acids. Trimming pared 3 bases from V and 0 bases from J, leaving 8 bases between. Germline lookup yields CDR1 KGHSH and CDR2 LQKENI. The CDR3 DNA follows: TGTGCCAGCTCACCGACAGTGATGAACACTGAAGCTTTCTTT. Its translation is CASSPTVMNTEAFF.